These 17 T cell receptor beta chains came from one sample sequenced in a study of response to subunit inactivated influenza vaccine. TCRdb re-called the RT-PCR reads with MiXCR, one entry per CDR3 protein. The sample has approximately 480,000 distinct CDR3 sequences; about a tenth are singletons. The input for sequencing was PBMCs from blood, taken about 40 days after vaccination. The receptors here all came from a man aged 50 to 60 who received an inactivated influenza vaccine.

In this sample, this clonotype turned up many times. The CDR3 DNA reads TGTGCCAGCTCACTCCATCTAGCGGGACTAAAGGCAAGCGAGCAGTACTTC. The encoded protein is CASSLHLAGLKASEQYF. The chain carries TRBV18 and TRBJ2-7; 9 bases fit TRBD2. The V and J ends lost 4 bases and 6 bases, in that order; junction bases with no gene match: 16. Per the germline V gene, CDR1 is KGHSH and CDR2 is LQKENI. The CDR3 runs 17 residues.

This chain uses TRBV7-8 with TRBJ2-1; no clear D. In germline, CDR1 is SGHVS, CDR2 FQNEAQ. CDR3 size: 11 residues. V dropped 11 bases and J dropped 5 bases, with 10 bases sitting between them. CDR3 nucleotides: TGTGCCTCCTCCGGGCACAATGAGCAGTTCTTC. Protein product: CASSGHNEQFF.

This clonotype has more than one count but fewer than ten. The rearrangement uses TRBV6-2 or TRBV6-3 and TRBJ2-2, with 9 bases matching TRBD1. Germline loops: CDR1 MNHEY, CDR2 SVGEGT. This CDR3 region has 15 residues. V lost 7 bases and J lost 6; bases outside the gene matches: 9. CDR3 coding DNA: TGTGCCAGCACCTTGGGGGACAGGGCGTCCGGGGAGCTGTTTTTT. It codes for CASTLGDRASGELFF.

This clonotype appeared many times. The gene calls are TRBV6-1 and TRBJ2-7, with D unclear. This CDR3 is 14 amino acids long. Between the trimmed V and J ends, which lost 10 bases and 0 bases, there was a span of 16 bases. CDR1 and CDR2 (germline): MNHNS, SASEGT. The CDR3 is CATAEVLSSYEQYF. Written as DNA, the CDR3 is TGTGCCACCGCCGAAGTCCTGAGCTCCTACGAGCAGTACTTC.

The sample holds a few counts of this clonotype. This sequence joins TRBV29-1 and TRBJ1-2; 7 bases agree with TRBD1. Germline loops: CDR1 SQVTM, CDR2 ANQGSEA. This CDR3 region has 11 residues. V dropped 6 bases and J dropped 3; count of bases not matched to a gene: 1. DNA of the CDR3: TGCAGCGTACAGGGGCACTATGGCTACACCTTC. Translated, it gives CSVQGHYGYTF.

This clonotype has just a few counts. The chain joins TRBV11-1 to TRBJ2-5; possibly TRBD1 for D (5 bases). V was trimmed by 2 bases and J by 5 bases, leaving 9 bases between them. CDR3 length: 13 residues. The germline V gene has CDR1 SGHAT and CDR2 FQDESV (reference sequence). CDR3 bases: TGTGCCAGCAGCTTACACAGGTCCGAGACCCAGTACTTC. Its translation: CASSLHRSETQYF.

In nucleotides, the CDR3 is TGTGCCAGCAGCGCCTCCGGGACAGCTTATGGCTACACCTTC. Translating it yields CASSASGTAYGYTF. The chain links TRBV9 to TRBJ1-2; 7 nucleotides line up with TRBD1. V was clipped by 3 bases and J by 5 bases; unmatched bases: 7. Germline loops: CDR1 SGDLS, CDR2 YYNGEE. This CDR3 is 14 amino acids long.

This sequence joins TRBV11-1 and TRBJ1-1; possible D gene TRBD1, 5 bases. Germline V gene sequence: CDR1 SGHAT, CDR2 FQDESV (reference sequence). The CDR3 length is 15 residues. V was clipped by 5 bases and J by 1 base, with 14 bases between them. In DNA, the CDR3 is TGTGCCAGCAGCCTGGTGTGGGGGACGAACACTGAAGCTTTCTTT. It codes for CASSLVWGTNTEAFF.

This clonotype came up many times. The J gene is TRBJ2-1, the V gene TRBV12-3 or TRBV12-4; D is possibly TRBD2 (6 bases). The CDR3 runs to 16 residues. V was shortened by 6 bases and J by 7 bases, with 22 bases between the two germline ends. The CDR3 nucleotides are TGTGCCAGCAGCCCACTCCCCAGCCGGGAGCGGAATGAGCAGTTCTTC. Translated: CASSPLPSRERNEQFF.

The V and J genes are TRBV7-4 and TRBJ2-7; TRBD1 aligns across 8 bases. Trimming took 0 bases from V and 4 from J; bases not matched to a gene: 8. The CDR3 consists of 16 residues. The germline V gene has CDR1 SGHVT and CDR2 SQSDAQ. CDR3 region: CASSLARPDRDYEQYF. Written as DNA, the CDR3 is TGTGCCAGCAGCTTAGCGCGCCCGGACAGGGATTACGAGCAGTACTTC.

This clonotype has ten or more counts. This rearrangement joins TRBV20-1 to TRBJ1-2, with TRBD1 identical over 7 bases. The V and J ends lost 4 bases and 0 bases, in that order; junction bases with no gene match: 5. The germline gives CDR1 DFQATT, CDR2 SNEGSKA (reference sequence). The length of the CDR3 is 14 residues. DNA of the CDR3: TGCAGTGCTACTAAGGGGGCTACTAACTATGGCTACACCTTC. The encoded protein is CSATKGATNYGYTF.

CDR3 loop: CASSSGRSASTDTQYF. The CDR3 DNA reads TGTGCCAGCAGCTCCGGCCGGTCCGCTAGCACAGATACGCAGTATTTT. The J gene is TRBJ2-3, the V gene TRBV11-2, with no clear D. Trimming shortened V by 4 bases and J by 0 bases, and 14 bases separated the two germline ends. Per germline, CDR1 SGHAT and CDR2 FQNNGV. CDR3 size: 16 residues. Drawing the rest from reference TRBV11-2 and TRBJ2-3, the complete variable domain is EAGVAQSPRYKIIEKRQSVAFWCNPISGHATLYWYQQILGQGPKLLIQFQNNGVVDDSQLPKDRFSAERLKGVDSTLKIQPAKLEDSAVYLCASSSGRSASTDTQYFGPGTRLTVL.

The CDR3 protein is CASSQAGTGLVNEQFF. The CDR3 coding sequence is TGCGCCAGCAGCCAAGCAGGCACGGGGTTGGTAAATGAGCAGTTCTTC. This chain connects TRBV4-1 to TRBJ2-1; TRBD2 might be the D (5 bases). Trimming cost V 1 base and J 7 bases, with 17 bases left between them. Germline CDR1 reads MGHRA; CDR2 reads YSYEKL. The CDR3 loop spans 16 amino acids.

In its sample, this clonotype was seen a few times. The chain combines TRBV29-1 with TRBJ2-3, with D uncertain. V was trimmed by 2 bases and J by 1 base, leaving 7 bases between them. CDR1 is SQVTM and CDR2 is ANQGSEA in the germline V gene. The CDR3 runs to 13 residues. The CDR3 DNA is TGCAGCGTTGAAATAAGCGGCACAGATACGCAGTATTTT. Protein sequence: CSVEISGTDTQYF.

This clonotype was recorded many times. The chain is built from TRBV7-2 and TRBJ2-2; 7 nucleotides line up with TRBD1. Trimming cost V 5 bases and J 4 bases; bases outside gene matches: 4. The CDR3 sequence is 14 residues long. Germline CDR1 is SGHTA and CDR2 is FQGNSA. This CDR3 is CASSPTGATGELFF. The CDR3 DNA is TGTGCCAGCAGCCCTACAGGGGCCACCGGGGAGCTGTTTTTT.

This clonotype was recorded many times. The rearrangement joins TRBV29-1 to TRBJ2-1; 11 nucleotides agree with TRBD2. J gave up 5 bases and V 2 bases, and 5 bases lay outside the gene matches. Per the germline V gene, CDR1 is SQVTM and CDR2 is ANQGSEA. The CDR3 has 15 amino acids. CDR3 in amino acids: CSVEPKLAGDNEQFF. CDR3 bases: TGCAGCGTTGAACCTAAACTAGCGGGAGACAATGAGCAGTTCTTC.

The V call is TRBV27, the J call TRBJ2-3; D ambiguous. The length of the CDR3 is 14 residues. CDR1 and CDR2 from the germline V gene are MNHEY and SMNVEV (reference sequence). The germline V and J ends were trimmed by 10 bases and 8 bases, with 22 bases remaining between them. The CDR3 sequence is CATHPLNQASTQYF. DNA for the CDR3: TGTGCCACTCACCCCTTGAACCAAGCCAGTACGCAGTATTTT.